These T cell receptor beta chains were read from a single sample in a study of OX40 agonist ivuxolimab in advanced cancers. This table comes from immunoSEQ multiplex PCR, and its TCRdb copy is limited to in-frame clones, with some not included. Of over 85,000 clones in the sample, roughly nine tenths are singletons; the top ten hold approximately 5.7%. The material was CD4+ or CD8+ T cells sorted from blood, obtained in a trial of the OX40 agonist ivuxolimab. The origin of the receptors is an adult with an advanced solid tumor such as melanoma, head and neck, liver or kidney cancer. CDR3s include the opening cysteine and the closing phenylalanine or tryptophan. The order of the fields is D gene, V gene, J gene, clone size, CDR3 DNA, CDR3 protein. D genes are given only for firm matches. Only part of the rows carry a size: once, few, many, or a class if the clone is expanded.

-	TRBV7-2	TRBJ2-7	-	TGTGCCAGCAGCAAGACACAGGGTCGTGGGTCCTCCTACGAGCAGTACTTC	CASSKTQGRGSSYEQYF
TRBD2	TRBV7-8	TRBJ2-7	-	TGTGCCAGCAGCTTAGTGCCTAGCGGGAGGGCCGGAAACGAGCAGTACTTC	CASSLVPSGRAGNEQYF
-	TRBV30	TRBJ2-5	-	TGTGCCTGGGGATTTGTGGAGACCCAGTACTTC	CAWGFVETQYF
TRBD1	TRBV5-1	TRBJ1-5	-	TGCGCCAGCAGCTTGGGACAGGGGGGTCAGCCCCAGCATTTT	CASSLGQGGQPQHF
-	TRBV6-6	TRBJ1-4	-	TGTGCCAGCAGAGACACCAGTTCCGAAAAACTGTTTTTT	CASRDTSSEKLFF
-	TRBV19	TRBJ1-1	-	TGTGCCAGTAGCCCGAACACTGAAGCTTTCTTT	CASSPNTEAFF
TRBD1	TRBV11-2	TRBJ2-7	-	TGTGCCAGCAGCTTATGGGACAGCCCTACCTACGAGCAGTACTTC	CASSLWDSPTYEQYF
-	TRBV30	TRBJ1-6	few	TGTGCCTGGAGTCTCACAGCTGAGAATTCACCCCTCCACTTT	CAWSLTAENSPLHF
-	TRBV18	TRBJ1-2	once	TGTGCCAGCTCACCAAGAGAATCAGGCAACTATGGCTACACCTTC	CASSPRESGNYGYTF
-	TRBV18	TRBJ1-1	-	TGTGCCAGCTCACCAGAATTCAGGCAGGGAAGAACTGAAGCTTTCTTT	CASSPEFRQGRTEAFF
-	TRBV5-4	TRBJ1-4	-	TGTGCCAGCAGGGTCTGGGGGGTGAATGAAAAACTGTTTTTT	CASRVWGVNEKLFF
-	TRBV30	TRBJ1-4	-	TGTGCCTGGAACGGGTTTCGACGGGATGAAAAACTGTTTTTT	CAWNGFRRDEKLFF
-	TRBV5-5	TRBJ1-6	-	TGTGCCAGCAGCTTGGAACCAGGGGCCTATAATTCACCCCTCCACTTT	CASSLEPGAYNSPLHF
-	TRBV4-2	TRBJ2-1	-	TGTGCCAGCAGCCTAGCCCGGTCGTCCCACAATGAGCAGTTCTTC	CASSLARSSHNEQFF
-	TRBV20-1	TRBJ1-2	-	TGCAGTGCTAGAGAAGTCTTTGGTAACACCTTC	CSAREVFGNTF
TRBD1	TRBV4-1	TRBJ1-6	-	TGCGCCAGCAGCCAGGACAGGGGATCTCTACGGGGCCGCTATAATTCACCCCTCCACTTT	CASSQDRGSLRGRYNSPLHF
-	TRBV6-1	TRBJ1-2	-	TGTGCCAGCAGTGAACGCCCTGGGCCGTCCGGGGGCTACACCTTC	CASSERPGPSGGYTF
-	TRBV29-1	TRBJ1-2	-	TGCAGCGTCCCTCTTGTCCCACAGAGGAACTATGGCTACACCTTC	CSVPLVPQRNYGYTF
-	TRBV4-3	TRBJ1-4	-	TGCGCCAGCAGCCGAAGGGCCGGGTATAATGAAAAACTGTTTTTT	CASSRRAGYNEKLFF
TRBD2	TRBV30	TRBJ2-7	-	TGTGCCTGGAGTCGCGGGAGGGGTATGAATGAGCAGTACTTC	CAWSRGRGMNEQYF
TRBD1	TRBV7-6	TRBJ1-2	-	TGTGCCAGCAGCCCCGGGGTAGCGGGGGGTCTCTGGACAGGATCCTACTATGGCTACACCTTC	CASSPGVAGGLWTGSYYGYTF
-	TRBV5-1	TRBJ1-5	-	TGCGCCAGCAGCTCAGGCGATAGCAATCAGCCCCAGCATTTT	CASSSGDSNQPQHF
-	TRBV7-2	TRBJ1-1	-	TGTGCCAGCAGGGATACGGGGAACACTGAAGCTTTCTTT	CASRDTGNTEAFF
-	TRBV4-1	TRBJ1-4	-	TGCGCCAGCAGCCCCCCGGCAGGGGAGATATCAACTAATGAAAAACTGTTTTTT	CASSPPAGEISTNEKLFF
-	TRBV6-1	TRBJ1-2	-	TGTGCCAGCAGTGAACTGGGGGATTATGGCTACACCTTC	CASSELGDYGYTF
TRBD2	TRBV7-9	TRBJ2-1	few	TGTGCCAGCAGCCGGACTAGTCTATACAATGAGCAGTTCTTC	CASSRTSLYNEQFF
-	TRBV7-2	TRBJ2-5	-	TGTGCCAGCAGCTTCAGCGGACAAGAGACCCAGTACTTC	CASSFSGQETQYF
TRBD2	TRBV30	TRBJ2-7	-	TGTGCCTGGAAGGTCACAGGGCGGGGGGATTACGAGCAGTACTTC	CAWKVTGRGDYEQYF
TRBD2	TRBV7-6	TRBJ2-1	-	TGTGCCAGCAGCTTAATCGTAGCGGGGAATTACAATGAGCAGTTCTTC	CASSLIVAGNYNEQFF
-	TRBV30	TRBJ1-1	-	TGTGCCTGGAGTGGAGCCAACAGGCGGACTTTCTTT	CAWSGANRRTFF
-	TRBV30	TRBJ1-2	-	TGTGCCTGGAGTCCAGGGGATGGCTACACCTTC	CAWSPGDGYTF
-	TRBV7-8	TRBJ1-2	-	TGTGCCAGCAGCTTAGAAGGGACTACCTATGGCTACACCTTC	CASSLEGTTYGYTF
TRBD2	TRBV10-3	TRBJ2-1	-	TGTGCCATCAGTGAGTCGTTTCCAGGACTAGCAGGTGGCAATGAGCAGTTCTTC	CAISESFPGLAGGNEQFF
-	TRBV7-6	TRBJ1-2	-	TGTGCCAGCAGCTTAGACGTGGGCTATGGCTACACCTTC	CASSLDVGYGYTF
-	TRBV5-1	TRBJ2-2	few	TGCGCCACCCGGGCCGAGATAATCACCGGGGAGCTGTTTTTT	CATRAEIITGELFF
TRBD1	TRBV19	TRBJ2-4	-	TGTGCCAGTAGTATAGATCTATGGGACAGGGCAAAAAACATTCAGTACTTC	CASSIDLWDRAKNIQYF
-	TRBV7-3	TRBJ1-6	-	TGTGCCAGCAGCGGGGGGGCCATTGGTTCACCCCTCCACTTT	CASSGGAIGSPLHF
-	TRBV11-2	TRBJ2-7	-	TGTGCCAGCAGCTTAGAGGAGAGCTCCTACGAGCAGTACTTC	CASSLEESSYEQYF
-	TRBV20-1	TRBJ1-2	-	TGCAGTGCCAGGGACGGTTATGGCTACACCTTC	CSARDGYGYTF
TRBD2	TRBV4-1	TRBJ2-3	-	TGCGCCAGCAGACCCGGGACTAGCGGATCCACAGATACGCAGTATTTT	CASRPGTSGSTDTQYF